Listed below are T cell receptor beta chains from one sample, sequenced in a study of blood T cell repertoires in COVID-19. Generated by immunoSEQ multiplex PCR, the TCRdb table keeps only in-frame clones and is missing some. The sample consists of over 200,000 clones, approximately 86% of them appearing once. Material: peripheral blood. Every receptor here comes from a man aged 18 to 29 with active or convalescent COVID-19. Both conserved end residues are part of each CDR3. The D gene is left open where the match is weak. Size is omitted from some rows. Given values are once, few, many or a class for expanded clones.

CDR3 protein: CASSLKPEGAPTNEKLFF
CDR3 DNA: TGTGCCAGCAGTTTAAAGCCCGAGGGGGCACCAACTAATGAAAAACTGTTTTTT
V gene: TRBV27
J gene: TRBJ1-4
clone size: .
D gene: TRBD1

CDR3 protein: CASSSGTDYVYTF
CDR3 DNA: TGTGCCAGCAGCTCCGGGACAGACTATGTCTACACCTTC
V gene: TRBV7-2
J gene: TRBJ1-2
clone size: .
D gene: TRBD1

CDR3 protein: CASREADNEQFF
CDR3 DNA: TGTGCCAGCAGAGAAGCCGACAATGAGCAGTTCTTC
V gene: TRBV28
J gene: TRBJ2-1
clone size: .
D gene: .

CDR3 protein: CATSGTEQETQYF
CDR3 DNA: TGTGCCACCAGTGGAACAGAGCAAGAGACCCAGTACTTC
V gene: TRBV24-1
J gene: TRBJ2-5
clone size: .
D gene: .

CDR3 protein: CASRSGGADYNEQFF
CDR3 DNA: TGTGCCAGCAGAAGCGGGGGCGCAGACTACAATGAGCAGTTCTTC
V gene: TRBV27
J gene: TRBJ2-1
clone size: .
D gene: TRBD2

CDR3 protein: CASSETTAYNEQFF
CDR3 DNA: TGCGCCAGCAGCGAAACGACAGCTTACAATGAGCAGTTCTTC
V gene: TRBV5-1
J gene: TRBJ2-1
clone size: .
D gene: .

CDR3 protein: CASSMGHSPAYGYTF
CDR3 DNA: TGTGCCAGCAGCATGGGACATTCCCCGGCCTATGGCTACACCTTC
V gene: TRBV5-4
J gene: TRBJ1-2
clone size: .
D gene: .

CDR3 protein: CASSPPLGVYFRFSGELFF
CDR3 DNA: TGTGCCAGCAGCCCCCCGCTAGGGGTCTATTTTCGTTTTTCCGGGGAGCTGTTTTTT
V gene: TRBV21-1
J gene: TRBJ2-2
clone size: .
D gene: .

CDR3 protein: CASSQVSGGRGTDTQYF
CDR3 DNA: TGTGCCAGCAGCCAAGTATCTGGCGGGAGGGGCACAGATACGCAGTATTTT
V gene: TRBV4-2
J gene: TRBJ2-3
clone size: .
D gene: TRBD2

CDR3 protein: CASSDYMLAGGRYNEQFF
CDR3 DNA: TGCGCCAGCAGTGACTATATGCTAGCGGGAGGGAGGTACAATGAGCAGTTCTTC
V gene: TRBV10-1
J gene: TRBJ2-1
clone size: .
D gene: TRBD2

CDR3 protein: CASSSRGLAVGDTQYF
CDR3 DNA: TGCGCCAGCAGCTCGAGGGGACTAGCGGTGGGGGATACGCAGTATTTT
V gene: TRBV5-1
J gene: TRBJ2-3
clone size: .
D gene: TRBD2

CDR3 protein: CASSLTGHPNTGELFF
CDR3 DNA: TGCGCCAGCAGCTTGACGGGACACCCGAACACCGGGGAGCTGTTTTTT
V gene: TRBV5-1
J gene: TRBJ2-2
clone size: .
D gene: .

CDR3 protein: CAWSYGTSGNGDTQYF
CDR3 DNA: TGTGCCTGGAGTTACGGGACTAGCGGGAATGGCGATACGCAGTATTTT
V gene: TRBV30
J gene: TRBJ2-3
clone size: .
D gene: TRBD2

CDR3 protein: CASSAPGLDSGETQYF
CDR3 DNA: TGTGCCAGCAGCGCCCCGGGACTAGACTCGGGGGAGACCCAGTACTTC
V gene: TRBV9
J gene: TRBJ2-5
clone size: .
D gene: TRBD2

CDR3 protein: CASPDRNYGYTF
CDR3 DNA: TGTGCCAGTCCCGACAGGAACTATGGCTACACCTTC
V gene: TRBV7-2
J gene: TRBJ1-2
clone size: .
D gene: .

CDR3 protein: CASSRTVNNEQFF
CDR3 DNA: TGTGCCAGCAGCCGTACAGTTAACAATGAGCAGTTCTTC
V gene: TRBV6-5
J gene: TRBJ2-1
clone size: once
D gene: .

CDR3 protein: CASSLGRSSYNEQFF
CDR3 DNA: TGTGCCAGCAGCTTAGGGAGAAGCTCCTACAATGAGCAGTTCTTC
V gene: TRBV11-3
J gene: TRBJ2-1
clone size: once
D gene: .

CDR3 protein: CASSLGQYYEQYF
CDR3 DNA: TGTGCCAGCAGCTTGGGACAGTACTACGAGCAGTACTTC
V gene: TRBV7-2
J gene: TRBJ2-7
clone size: once
D gene: TRBD1

CDR3 protein: CASSLSGVGLEQYF
CDR3 DNA: TGTGCCAGCAGCTTGTCTGGGGTCGGACTCGAGCAGTACTTC
V gene: TRBV5-5
J gene: TRBJ2-7
clone size: .
D gene: .

CDR3 protein: CATSTTKSGTSGRALETQYF
CDR3 DNA: TGTGCCACCAGCACCACAAAATCCGGGACTAGCGGGAGGGCCTTGGAGACCCAGTACTTC
V gene: TRBV15
J gene: TRBJ2-5
clone size: .
D gene: TRBD2

CDR3 protein: CASSIAGTGVQPQHF
CDR3 DNA: TGTGCCAGCAGCATTGCCGGGACAGGGGTTCAGCCCCAGCATTTT
V gene: TRBV28
J gene: TRBJ1-5
clone size: .
D gene: TRBD1

CDR3 protein: CASRSGAQGAEAFF
CDR3 DNA: TGTGCCAGCAGAAGTGGGGCACAGGGCGCTGAAGCTTTCTTT
V gene: TRBV28
J gene: TRBJ1-1
clone size: .
D gene: .

CDR3 protein: CARMTECSQYF
CDR3 DNA: TGCGCCAGAATGACAGAATGTTCACAGTACTTC
V gene: TRBV10-2
J gene: TRBJ2-4
clone size: .
D gene: .

CDR3 protein: CAITRRGDRGYYTF
CDR3 DNA: TGTGCCATCACCCGGAGGGGGGACAGGGGTTACTACACCTTC
V gene: TRBV10-3
J gene: TRBJ1-2
clone size: .
D gene: TRBD1

CDR3 protein: CASSQVSTGTEAFF
CDR3 DNA: TGTGCCAGCAGCCAAGTAAGTACGGGCACTGAAGCTTTCTTT
V gene: TRBV4-2
J gene: TRBJ1-1
clone size: .
D gene: .

CDR3 protein: CASLSEGQSFYGYTF
CDR3 DNA: TGTGCCAGCCTCTCGGAGGGACAGTCGTTCTATGGCTACACCTTT
V gene: TRBV19
J gene: TRBJ1-2
clone size: .
D gene: TRBD1

CDR3 protein: CASSDSGSVQQYF
CDR3 DNA: TGTGCCAGCAGTGATTCGGGGAGTGTGCAGCAGTACTTC
V gene: TRBV2
J gene: TRBJ2-7
clone size: .
D gene: .

CDR3 protein: CASSIGEVNTEAFF
CDR3 DNA: TGTGCCAGTAGTATCGGAGAAGTGAACACTGAAGCTTTCTTT
V gene: TRBV19
J gene: TRBJ1-1
clone size: .
D gene: .

CDR3 protein: CASSLVRFGEGAYNEQFF
CDR3 DNA: TGTGCCAGCAGCTTAGTACGGTTCGGGGAGGGGGCCTACAATGAGCAGTTCTTC
V gene: TRBV13
J gene: TRBJ2-1
clone size: once
D gene: .

CDR3 protein: CASSPYFSGEETQYF
CDR3 DNA: TGTGCCAGCTCACCCTACTTCTCGGGGGAAGAGACCCAGTACTTC
V gene: TRBV18
J gene: TRBJ2-5
clone size: .
D gene: .

CDR3 protein: CASSFSGTSTDTQYF
CDR3 DNA: TGTGCCAGCAGCTTCTCCGGGACTAGCACAGATACGCAGTATTTT
V gene: TRBV7-9
J gene: TRBJ2-3
clone size: .
D gene: .

CDR3 protein: CAWSDPSYGVLSQPQHF
CDR3 DNA: TGTGCCTGGAGTGACCCTAGTTACGGGGTACTCTCTCAGCCCCAGCATTTT
V gene: TRBV30
J gene: TRBJ1-5
clone size: few
D gene: .

CDR3 protein: CASSLALTASEQYF
CDR3 DNA: TGTGCCAGCAGCTTAGCGCTAACTGCATCCGAGCAGTACTTC
V gene: TRBV7-2
J gene: TRBJ2-7
clone size: .
D gene: .

CDR3 protein: CASSYWQGNEKLFF
CDR3 DNA: TGTGCCAGCAGTTACTGGCAGGGCAATGAAAAACTGTTTTTT
V gene: TRBV6-5
J gene: TRBJ1-4
clone size: .
D gene: .

CDR3 protein: CASSRAGGRDFYEQYF
CDR3 DNA: TGCGCCAGCAGCCGCGCGGGGGGGCGGGACTTCTACGAGCAGTACTTC
V gene: TRBV5-1
J gene: TRBJ2-7
clone size: .
D gene: TRBD2

CDR3 protein: CASATGVSNQPQHF
CDR3 DNA: TGTGCCAGCGCTACAGGGGTGAGCAATCAGCCCCAGCATTTT
V gene: TRBV2
J gene: TRBJ1-5
clone size: .
D gene: TRBD1

CDR3 protein: CASSSDRDYGGTQYF
CDR3 DNA: TGTGCCAGCAGCTCGGACCGGGACTACGGGGGGACCCAGTACTTC
V gene: TRBV5-4
J gene: TRBJ2-5
clone size: .
D gene: TRBD2

CDR3 protein: CASSHRGGAETDTQYF
CDR3 DNA: TGTGCCAGCAGCCACCGGGGGGGAGCGGAGACAGATACGCAGTATTTT
V gene: TRBV7-3
J gene: TRBJ2-3
clone size: once
D gene: TRBD2

CDR3 protein: CASSLYEGQSSSYNSPLHF
CDR3 DNA: TGTGCCAGCAGCTTGTACGAGGGACAGTCAAGCTCCTATAATTCACCCCTCCACTTT
V gene: TRBV5-5
J gene: TRBJ1-6
clone size: once
D gene: TRBD1

CDR3 protein: CASSLWFGQGRDQPQHF
CDR3 DNA: TGTGCCAGCAGCTTATGGTTTGGGCAGGGGCGGGATCAGCCCCAGCATTTT
V gene: TRBV7-9
J gene: TRBJ1-5
clone size: .
D gene: .

CDR3 protein: CASSLGAGLPYNEQFF
CDR3 DNA: TGTGCCAGCAGCTTAGGCGCCGGGTTGCCCTACAATGAGCAGTTCTTC
V gene: TRBV11-3
J gene: TRBJ2-1
clone size: once
D gene: .

CDR3 protein: CASSRLGQGMTEAFF
CDR3 DNA: TGTGCCAGCAGCCGACTCGGACAGGGAATGACTGAAGCTTTCTTT
V gene: TRBV3-1/TRBV3-2
J gene: TRBJ1-1
clone size: .
D gene: TRBD1

CDR3 protein: CASSSSAPGDKGEQFF
CDR3 DNA: TGTGCCAGCAGCTCCTCGGCCCCGGGAGATAAGGGTGAGCAGTTCTTC
V gene: TRBV11-3
J gene: TRBJ2-1
clone size: .
D gene: .

CDR3 protein: CASTSWNDRAYGYTF
CDR3 DNA: TGTGCCAGCACTTCCTGGAACGACAGGGCCTATGGCTACACCTTC
V gene: TRBV6-5
J gene: TRBJ1-2
clone size: .
D gene: TRBD1

CDR3 protein: CASSDNGLANTGELFF
CDR3 DNA: TGCGCCAGCAGTGATAACGGACTAGCGAATACCGGGGAGCTGTTTTTT
V gene: TRBV10-1
J gene: TRBJ2-2
clone size: .
D gene: TRBD2

CDR3 protein: CASSLLGQGLHNTQYF
CDR3 DNA: TGTGCCAGTAGTCTATTGGGACAGGGACTCCATAATACGCAGTATTTT
V gene: TRBV19
J gene: TRBJ2-3
clone size: once
D gene: TRBD1

CDR3 protein: CASSITGKLGYTF
CDR3 DNA: TGTGCCAGCAGTATTACAGGGAAGCTTGGCTACACCTTC
V gene: TRBV27
J gene: TRBJ1-2
clone size: .
D gene: .

CDR3 protein: CASSWGEDGTYEQYF
CDR3 DNA: TGCGCCAGCAGCTGGGGGGAGGACGGCACCTACGAGCAGTACTTC
V gene: TRBV5-1
J gene: TRBJ2-7
clone size: .
D gene: .

CDR3 protein: CASSPPHLRAGPGKAFF
CDR3 DNA: TGTGCCAGCAGTCCCCCCCACCTTCGGGCGGGCCCTGGTAAAGCTTTCTTT
V gene: TRBV28
J gene: TRBJ1-1
clone size: .
D gene: .

CDR3 protein: CASSQGTSGSVDTQYF
CDR3 DNA: TGTGCCAGCAGCCAAGGGACTAGCGGGAGTGTGGATACGCAGTATTTT
V gene: TRBV4-2
J gene: TRBJ2-3
clone size: .
D gene: TRBD2

CDR3 protein: CASSPPGPTNSPLHF
CDR3 DNA: TGTGCCAGCAGCCCACCTGGGCCCACTAATTCACCCCTCCACTTT
V gene: TRBV27
J gene: TRBJ1-6
clone size: many
D gene: .